Listed below are T cell receptor beta chains from one sample, sequenced in a study of T cell responses to AZD1222 COVID-19 vaccine. Assay used: immunoSEQ multiplex PCR; TCRdb lists only in-frame clones, some missing. This sample yields approximately 100,000 clones, of which around 84% are seen a single time; around 1.5% belongs to the top ten. Source: peripheral blood, taken on day 0 of AZD1222 vaccination. The receptor source for this set is an adult in good health. The CDR3 runs from the conserved cysteine through the conserved F or W. D genes are given only for firm matches. Clone size, where shown, is once, few, many, or a class for clones that have expanded.

>NA|TRBJ1-5|TRBV2|once
TGTGCCAGCAGTGAAGCAGGGACGAATCAGCCCCAGCATTTT
CASSEAGTNQPQHF
>NA|TRBJ1-2|TRBV7-2|NA
TGTGCCAGCAGCTTAGTTCCCAGCTATAACTATGGCTACACCTTC
CASSLVPSYNYGYTF
>NA|TRBJ1-6|TRBV9|NA
TGTGCCAGCAGCGTAGAGCCAGGGGCTATTAATTCACCCCTCCACTTT
CASSVEPGAINSPLHF
>NA|TRBJ1-6|TRBV30|NA
TGTGCCTGGAAACAGAGCGATTCACCCCTCCACTTT
CAWKQSDSPLHF
>NA|TRBJ1-5|TRBV28|once
TGTGCCAGCAGACCTCAAGGCCTTAGCAATCAGCCCCAGCATTTT
CASRPQGLSNQPQHF
>NA|TRBJ1-4|TRBV28|NA
TGTGCCAGCAGTTGGGACCTGGATAATGAAAAACTGTTTTTT
CASSWDLDNEKLFF
>TRBD2|TRBJ2-7|TRBV4-2|few
TGTGCCAGCAGCATGGGAGGACTAGCGGGAGCCTACGAGCAGTACTTC
CASSMGGLAGAYEQYF
>TRBD2|TRBJ2-1|TRBV7-9|few
TGTGCCAGCAGCTTACCCCCTAGCGGAATGAATGAGCAGTTCTTC
CASSLPPSGMNEQFF
>TRBD1|TRBJ1-6|TRBV10-3|NA
TGTGCCACGACACAGGGGGGATATAATTCACCCCTCCACTTT
CATTQGGYNSPLHF
>NA|TRBJ1-1|TRBV10-3|NA
TGTGCCATCAGTGAGTCAGGGACCACTGAAGCTTTCTTT
CAISESGTTEAFF
>TRBD2|TRBJ2-7|TRBV11-2|few
TGTGCCAGCAGCTTAGGGCTAGCGGGAGTGTCCGAGCAGTACTTC
CASSLGLAGVSEQYF
>NA|TRBJ2-1|TRBV12-3/TRBV12-4|NA
TGTGCCAGCAGCCGAACTAACAATGAGCAGTTCTTC
CASSRTNNEQFF
>NA|TRBJ1-1|TRBV27|NA
TGTGCCAGCATCCCGTGGGAAGGGAACACTGAAGCTTTCTTT
CASIPWEGNTEAFF
>TRBD1|TRBJ2-6|TRBV19|NA
TGTGCCAGCAAAACCGACAGGGGGTTCTCTGGGGCCAACGTCCTGACTTTC
CASKTDRGFSGANVLTF
>NA|TRBJ1-5|TRBV28|NA
TGTGCCAGCAGTCTAACCCGTGGGGGTATGGGTTGGGAACAGCCCCAGCATTTT
CASSLTRGGMGWEQPQHF
>TRBD1|TRBJ1-4|TRBV29-1|NA
TGCAGCGTTAGGACAGGGGTTGATGAAAAACTGTTTTTT
CSVRTGVDEKLFF
>NA|TRBJ2-7|TRBV4-3|NA
TGCGCCAGCAGCCCGGGACTCCTCTACGAGCAGTACTTC
CASSPGLLYEQYF
>NA|TRBJ2-7|TRBV6-6|few
TGTGCCAGCAGTTACGGGGGGAACGAGCAGTACTTC
CASSYGGNEQYF
>NA|TRBJ2-2|TRBV3-1/TRBV3-2|once
TGTGCCAGCAGCCAAGCCCCGGCCGGCGGGGAGCTGTTTTTT
CASSQAPAGGELFF
>TRBD1|TRBJ2-5|TRBV19|NA
TGTGCCAGTAGTAGAGACAGGGGGCGGCGGGAGACCCAGTACTTC
CASSRDRGRRETQYF
>NA|TRBJ1-1|TRBV28|NA
TGTGCCAGCACCGGAGACAGATACACTGAAGCTTTCTTT
CASTGDRYTEAFF
>TRBD1|TRBJ1-1|TRBV5-6|few
TGTGCCAGCAGCCCTATACAGGGGGCGAAGGGGAACACTGAAGCTTTCTTT
CASSPIQGAKGNTEAFF
>NA|TRBJ1-2|TRBV4-2|NA
TGTGCCAGCAGCCAAGGGGGTAGTGGCTACACCTTC
CASSQGGSGYTF
>TRBD2|TRBJ2-3|TRBV13|NA
TGTGCCAGCAGCTTATATCCTAGCGGAAGCACAGATACGCAGTATTTT
CASSLYPSGSTDTQYF
>NA|TRBJ1-1|TRBV6-2/TRBV6-3|NA
TGTGCCAGCAGTTACCGGGGGACCCCAGCTGAAGCTTTCTTT
CASSYRGTPAEAFF
>TRBD1|TRBJ1-2|TRBV27|NA
TGTGCCAGCAGTTTATACTCGACGACAGGGCACGGCTACACCTTC
CASSLYSTTGHGYTF
>NA|TRBJ1-4|TRBV28|NA
TGTGCCAGCACCCCCCGCACGAGGGGGTGGGCTAATGAAAAACTGTTTTTT
CASTPRTRGWANEKLFF
>TRBD1|TRBJ2-5|TRBV4-3|NA
TGCGCCAGCAGCCCTTACCTGGCAGGGGGTCAAGAGACCCAGTACTTC
CASSPYLAGGQETQYF